Below, 20 T cell receptor beta chains from the same sample are listed, as sequenced in a study of blood T cell repertoires in COVID-19. Sequencing was performed with immunoSEQ multiplex PCR; in TCRdb, only in-frame clones are kept and a portion is missing. Among around 70,000 clones listed, roughly nine tenths were seen once. Sequenced input: peripheral blood. These TCRs come from a middle-aged man with COVID-19, enrolled during active disease.

This clone was recorded a few times. V and J are TRBV10-3 and TRBJ2-3; tentatively, D is TRBD2 (6 bases). CDR1 is ENHRY, CDR2 SYGVKD, per germline. The CDR3 has 13 amino acids. V was pared by 2 bases and J by 6 bases, with 9 bases between. The CDR3 protein is CAISELAGDTQYF. DNA of the CDR3: TGTGCCATCAGTGAGCTTGCGGGGGATACGCAGTATTTT.

The chain recombines TRBV19 with TRBJ1-2, with D unresolved. The CDR3 extends over 15 amino acids. Trimming pared 1 base from V and 0 bases from J, leaving 9 bases between. Germline V lookup: CDR1 LNHDA, CDR2 SQIVND (reference sequence). The CDR3 sequence is CASSIAPGPNYGYTF. For the CDR3, the DNA is TGTGCCAGTAGTATAGCACCCGGTCCTAACTATGGCTACACCTTC.

The chain links TRBV19 to TRBJ1-4, with TRBD1 matching 9 bases. Germline loops: CDR1 LNHDA, CDR2 SQIVND (reference sequence). The J segment lost 1 base and the V segment lost 6 bases, leaving 12 bases of the junction unmatched. The CDR3 contains 18 residues. This CDR3 reads CASSSQQGAVGTNEKLFF. The CDR3 bases are TGTGCCAGTAGCAGTCAACAGGGGGCGGTTGGAACTAATGAAAAACTGTTTTTT.

This chain joins TRBV2 and TRBJ1-1; 8 positions agree with TRBD1. Trimming cost V 2 bases and J 4 bases; bases outside gene matches: 0. The germline CDR1 and CDR2 sequences are SNHLY and FYNNEI. The CDR3 length is 13 residues. The CDR3, as DNA: TGTGCCAGCAGTGAAACAGGGGGCACTGAAGCTTTCTTT. The encoded protein is CASSETGGTEAFF.

The gene calls are TRBV5-1 and TRBJ1-2; TRBD1 might be the D (5 bases). This CDR3 is built from 14 residues. The V and J ends lost 5 bases and 5 bases respectively, with 16 bases between them. Germline V gene lookup returns CDR1 SGHRS and CDR2 YFSETQ. The DNA for the CDR3 is TGCGCCAGCAGTCCTAGCCCCGGGACTTATGGCTACACCTTC. Protein sequence: CASSPSPGTYGYTF. The full variable domain, its missing parts supplied by reference TRBV5-1 and TRBJ1-2, is KAGVTQTPRYLIKTRGQQVTLSCSPISGHRSVSWYQQTPGQGLQFLFEYFSETQRNKGNFPGRFSGRQFSNSRSEMNVSTLELGDSALYLCASSPSPGTYGYTFGSGTRLTVV.

This clone was recorded only once. This chain uses TRBV18 with TRBJ2-7; a possible D gene is TRBD2 (6 bases). Germline V lookup: CDR1 KGHSH, CDR2 LQKENI. The CDR3 totals 12 residues. Trimming pared 5 bases from V and 6 bases from J, leaving 11 bases between. The CDR3 DNA reads TGTGCCAGCTCAGGGTCTAGCGTCGAGCAGTACTTC. Translating gives CASSGSSVEQYF.

This chain links TRBV14 with TRBJ2-5, with 11 bases fitting TRBD2. Germline CDR1 reads SGHDN; CDR2 reads FVKESK. The CDR3 totals 15 residues. V lost 7 bases and J lost 4; bases outside the gene matches: 8. For the CDR3, the DNA is TGTGCCAGCACTATCGTAGCGGGAGGGAGAGAGACCCAGTACTTC. This codes for CASTIVAGGRETQYF.

This chain connects TRBV4-1 to TRBJ2-2; TRBD1 agrees at 8 bases. This CDR3 comprises 16 residues. The V segment lost 4 bases and the J segment 6 bases; nucleotides outside the gene matches: 10. In germline, CDR1 is MGHRA, CDR2 YSYEKL. CDR3 sequence: CASSLEKTGESGELFF. The CDR3 DNA sequence: TGCGCCAGCAGCCTTGAGAAGACAGGGGAGTCCGGGGAGCTGTTTTTT.

The rearrangement links TRBV5-4 to TRBJ1-1, with a tentative D call TRBD1 (5 bases). The CDR3 has 14 residues. V was trimmed by 4 bases and J by 7 bases, leaving 17 bases between them. Germline values: CDR1 SGHNT, CDR2 YYREEE (reference sequence). CDR3 in amino acids: CASSPPLREDEAFF. The CDR3 DNA is TGTGCCAGCAGCCCGCCTCTCAGGGAGGATGAAGCTTTCTTT. Filled out from reference TRBV5-4 and TRBJ1-1, the complete variable domain reads ETGVTQSPTHLIKTRGQQVTLRCSSQSGHNTVSWYQQALGQGPQFIFQYYREEENGRGNFPPRFSGLQFPNYSSELNVNALELDDSALYLCASSPPLREDEAFFGQGTRLTVV.

This clone was detected only a few times. The CDR3 nucleotides read TGTGCCAGCAGTGAAGAATGGCTGGGGGACTATCTTAGCACAGATACGCAGTATTTT. Translating gives CASSEEWLGDYLSTDTQYF. The genes are TRBV6-1 and TRBJ2-3, with TRBD2 matching 7 bases. Germline loops: CDR1 MNHNS, CDR2 SASEGT. V lost 1 base, J lost 0 bases, and 13 bases stayed unmatched. The CDR3 extends over 19 amino acids.

The chain combines TRBV5-1 with TRBJ1-2; weak D call: TRBD1 (5 bases). V was clipped by 2 bases and J by 3 bases, with 14 bases between them. The CDR3 extends over 15 amino acids. Germline assignment: CDR1 SGHRS and CDR2 YFSETQ. This CDR3 reads CASSLTGLGDYGYTF. In DNA, the CDR3 is TGCGCCAGCAGCTTAACGGGACTGGGGGACTATGGCTACACCTTC.

This sequence joins TRBV4-1 and TRBJ1-5; perhaps TRBD1 as D (6 bases). From germline, CDR1 is MGHRA and CDR2 YSYEKL. Trimming stripped 0 bases from V and 3 bases from J, with 9 bases between. CDR3 length equals 15 residues. The CDR3 loop reads CASSQDGGSNQPQHF. The CDR3 region has the DNA TGCGCCAGCAGCCAAGATGGGGGCTCCAATCAGCCCCAGCATTTT.

The chain combines TRBV6-5 with TRBJ2-2, with a weak D call TRBD2 (5 bases). This CDR3 spans 15 amino acids. V was trimmed by 8 bases and J by 1 base, leaving 14 bases between them. The germline V gene has CDR1 MNHEY and CDR2 SVGAGI. The CDR3 DNA reads as TGTGCCAGCGGGAGCAGGAGGTGGAACACCGGGGAGCTGTTTTTT. The encoded protein is CASGSRRWNTGELFF.

This rearrangement joins TRBV3-1 (or the pseudogene TRBV3-2) to TRBJ2-1, with D hard to call. The germline gives CDR1 LGHDT, CDR2 YNNKEL (reference sequence). Trimming pared 4 bases from V and 5 bases from J, leaving 12 bases between. CDR3 length: 14 residues. The CDR3 sequence is CASSPVWSNNEQFF. Here the CDR3 DNA reads TGTGCCAGCAGCCCCGTTTGGAGCAACAATGAGCAGTTCTTC.

The CDR3 DNA is TGTGCCATCACCCAAGCCCCGGGACAGGGGGCCTATGAGCAGTTCTTC. It translates to CAITQAPGQGAYEQFF. This sequence joins TRBV10-3 and TRBJ2-1, with TRBD1 matching 12 bases. Trimming removed 7 bases from V and 8 bases from J; junction bases left unmatched: 12. The CDR3 is 16 amino acids. Germline V lookup: CDR1 ENHRY, CDR2 SYGVKD.

V and J are TRBV15 and TRBJ1-2; D unclear. Per the germline V gene, CDR1 is LNHNV and CDR2 is YYDKDF (reference sequence). The V end was cut by 3 bases, the J end by 6 bases, with 5 bases between. The CDR3 sequence is 11 residues long. This CDR3 is CATSSVDGYTF. Written as DNA, the CDR3 is TGTGCCACCAGCAGTGTCGATGGCTACACCTTC.

The chain is built from TRBV7-9 and TRBJ2-5; D gene uncertain. The V gene's germline CDR1 is SEHNR and CDR2 FQNEAQ (reference sequence). The CDR3 sequence is 13 residues long. The V gene lost 0 bases and the J gene lost 5 bases, with 7 bases spanning the gap. CDR3 coding DNA: TGTGCCAGCAGCTTAGCGAGTACCGAGACCCAGTACTTC. The encoded protein is CASSLASTETQYF.

V usage is TRBV19 and J usage is TRBJ1-5; no clear D. Germline V gene data show CDR1 as LNHDA and CDR2 as SQIVND (reference sequence). Trimming cost V 3 bases and J 1 base, with 7 bases left between them. The CDR3 covers 14 residues. CDR3 nucleotide sequence: TGTGCCAGTAGTATCGTATTGAGCAATCAGCCCCAGCATTTT. Amino acid sequence: CASSIVLSNQPQHF.

V is TRBV27 and J is TRBJ2-1; TRBD2 matches 9 bases. Germline CDR1 MNHEY, CDR2 SMNVEV (reference sequence). V was pared by 8 bases and J by 10 bases, with 24 bases of the junction left unmatched. The CDR3 spans 18 residues. The CDR3 here is CASGLGAVGRLADPEQFF. The CDR3 DNA follows: TGTGCCAGCGGCTTAGGGGCTGTGGGGAGACTAGCGGATCCCGAGCAGTTCTTC.

V gene TRBV5-1 combines with J gene TRBJ2-3, with D maybe TRBD2 (5 bases). The CDR3 spans 15 residues. Germline V gene data show CDR1 as SGHRS and CDR2 as YFSETQ. V lost 2 bases and J lost 0, with 10 bases in between. The CDR3 region has the DNA TGCGCCAGCAGCTTTATTGAGCGGAGCACAGATACGCAGTATTTT. Protein: CASSFIERSTDTQYF.